The present T cell receptor (beta chain) was sequenced within a study of response to subunit inactivated influenza vaccine. Whole-study findings and limits: The authors suggested that every seasonal influenza vaccination recruits few new T cells.

The CDR3 is 16 amino acids. Germline loops: CDR1 SGDLS, CDR2 YYNGEE. The V and J ends lost 0 bases and 2 bases respectively, with 13 bases between them. TCRdb used MiXCR to reprocess the RT-PCR reads, holding one entry per CDR3 protein. Of about 700,000 distinct CDR3 sequences in the sample, about 15% were seen once. This clonotype was detected many times. Its antigen is unidentified. The chain joins TRBV9 to TRBJ2-3, with D tentatively TRBD2 (6 bases). The sequencing here drew on PBMCs from blood, taken approximately 15 days before vaccination. The receptor was isolated from a man aged 50 or older who received an inactivated influenza vaccine. In DNA form, the CDR3 reads TGTGCCAGCAGCGTAGATTGGCTAGCGCCCACAGATACGCAGTATTTT. Its translation: CASSVDWLAPTDTQYF.